Listed below are T cell receptor beta chains from one sample, sequenced in a study of blood T cell repertoires in COVID-19. TCRdb's copy holds only in-frame clones and misses some; the assay was immunoSEQ multiplex PCR. Of about 240,000 clones detected, roughly 80% appear once; the ten largest clones hold 9.5% to 15%. What was sequenced was peripheral blood. The receptors stem from an older woman with active or convalescent COVID-19. Both conserved end residues are part of each CDR3. D genes are given only for firm matches. Expanded clones are given a class, and other clones once, few, many or no size at all.

V gene	D gene	CDR3 length	J gene	clone size	CDR3 DNA	CDR3 protein
TRBV18	-	14	TRBJ1-5	-	TGTGCCAGCTCCTTCCAACAGGATAATCAGCCCCAGCATTTT	CASSFQQDNQPQHF
TRBV4-3	-	16	TRBJ2-5	-	TGCGCCAGCAGCCAAAGCGATTGGACAGCTCAAGAGACCCAGTACTTC	CASSQSDWTAQETQYF
TRBV2	-	15	TRBJ1-2	-	TGTGCCAGCAGTGAAGCGCTTCGGGGGGAGTTTGGCTACACCTTC	CASSEALRGEFGYTF
TRBV7-7	TRBD1	13	TRBJ2-5	-	TGTGCTAGCAGCTTCGGGACAGAAGAGACCCAGTACTTC	CASSFGTEETQYF
TRBV7-9	-	14	TRBJ1-1	once	TGTGCCAGCAGCCTATACAGCCAGAACACTGAAGCTTTCTTT	CASSLYSQNTEAFF
TRBV19	-	14	TRBJ2-1	-	TGTGCCAGTAGTATTTCAGGGTCCTACAATGAGCAGTTCTTC	CASSISGSYNEQFF
TRBV27	-	15	TRBJ1-1	-	TGTGCCAGCAGTTTGTCCCCAGGTGCGAACACTGAAGCTTTCTTT	CASSLSPGANTEAFF
TRBV28	-	13	TRBJ1-5	-	TGTGCCAGCAGCCTTTTTAGCAATCAGCCCCAGCATTTT	CASSLFSNQPQHF
TRBV20-1	-	11	TRBJ1-1	-	TGCAGTGCTAGTGGCAGGAATGAAGCTTTCTTT	CSASGRNEAFF
TRBV19	TRBD1	14	TRBJ1-6	once	TGTGCCAGTAGCGACAGGGTTAACAATTCACCCCTCCACTTT	CASSDRVNNSPLHF
TRBV7-9	-	15	TRBJ2-5	-	TGTGCCAGCAGCTTAGACCATAGCCCGAGGTCGACCCAGTACTTC	CASSLDHSPRSTQYF
TRBV7-3	-	15	TRBJ1-1	-	TGTGCCAGCAGCCCGACAGGCTTCATGAACACTGAAGCTTTCTTT	CASSPTGFMNTEAFF
TRBV10-2	TRBD2	13	TRBJ2-1	-	TGCGCCAGCAGTGAGGGGACTATCAATGAGCAGTTCTTC	CASSEGTINEQFF
TRBV9	-	15	TRBJ1-2	-	TGTGCCAGCAGCGTCCGACGGAGGGAGAACTATGGCTACACCTTC	CASSVRRRENYGYTF
TRBV15	-	17	TRBJ2-7	-	TGTGCCACCAGCAGAGATCCCCAGGGAGGAACCACCTACGAGCAGTACTTC	CATSRDPQGGTTYEQYF
TRBV9	TRBD1	16	TRBJ1-2	-	TGTGCCAGCACTAAGGACAGGGGGCGCGGTGACTATGGCTACACCTTC	CASTKDRGRGDYGYTF
TRBV6-5	TRBD1	15	TRBJ1-6	-	TGTGCCAGCAGTTACTTGACAGGGGGGAATTCACCCCTCCACTTT	CASSYLTGGNSPLHF